Below, 6 T cell receptor beta chains from the same sample are listed, as sequenced in a study of cytomegalovirus exposure and HLA in healthy donors. The PCR made use of 60 Vbeta and 13 Jbeta primers. TCRdb's table, derived via immunoSEQ multiplex PCR, lists solely in-frame clones and lacks some. Here the sample spans about 180,000 clones, less than 85% being singletons. The sequenced sample was PBMCs. The receptors were sampled from a man aged 40-50 years in good health and CMV-seronegative.

This chain joins TRBV27 and TRBJ1-5, with 7 nucleotides matching TRBD1. J lost 4 bases, V lost 0 bases, and 3 bases had no gene match. The CDR3 extends over 15 amino acids. Germline V CDR1 and CDR2: MNHEY, SMNVEV (reference sequence). The CDR3 nucleotides are TGTGCCAGCAGTTTATCGGGCAGGGGGAATCAGCCCCAGCATTTT. It is translated as CASSLSGRGNQPQHF.

J is TRBJ1-2 and V is TRBV18; 7 bases are shared with TRBD1. The length of the CDR3 is 17 residues. The germline CDR1 and CDR2 sequences are KGHSH and LQKENI. Trimming cost V 3 bases and J 8 bases; bases outside gene matches: 18. CDR3 sequence: CASSPWTGPQGVEGYTF. The CDR3 DNA sequence: TGTGCCAGCTCACCGTGGACAGGTCCCCAAGGGGTTGAAGGCTACACCTTC.

CDR3 coding DNA: TGCGCCAGCAGCCCGGCGCCTCAGGGAGGCTCTGGAAACACCATATATTTT. Amino acid sequence: CASSPAPQGGSGNTIYF. The V and J genes are TRBV4-3 and TRBJ1-3; weak D call: TRBD1 (5 bases). This CDR3 region has 17 residues. Trimming took 4 bases from V and 0 from J, leaving 16 bases between them. Germline V gene data show CDR1 as LGHNA and CDR2 as YSLEER.

This clone was observed a single time. This chain connects TRBV18 to TRBJ2-1; 7 bases are shared with TRBD1. The CDR3 has 13 residues. Germline assignment: CDR1 KGHSH and CDR2 LQKENI. Germline trimming cut 6 bases from V and 7 bases from J; bases unmatched to any gene: 6. The chain's CDR3 is CASSPGQSNEQFF. For the CDR3, the DNA is TGTGCCAGCTCTCCGGGACAGTCGAATGAGCAGTTCTTC.

The V gene is TRBV5-4, the J gene TRBJ2-7; D gene ambiguous. The length of the CDR3 is 11 residues. V lost 1 base, J lost 5 bases, and 4 bases lay in between. CDR1 and CDR2 from the germline V gene are SGHNT and YYREEE (reference sequence). CDR3 amino acids: CASSLSDEQYF. CDR3 in DNA: TGTGCCAGCAGCTTGAGCGACGAGCAGTACTTC.

The V call is TRBV15, the J call TRBJ2-7, with 8 bases identical to TRBD2. V trimming: 0 bases; J trimming: 2 bases; junction bases outside the gene matches: 3. CDR3 size: 15 residues. Germline V gene data show CDR1 as LNHNV and CDR2 as YYDKDF (reference sequence). The CDR3 is CATSRDPGGTYEQYF. The CDR3 DNA reads as TGTGCCACCAGCAGAGACCCGGGAGGGACCTACGAGCAGTACTTC.